This T cell receptor (beta chain) emerged from a study of human T cells and chemical hapten exposure. Study information: Cases of alopecia areata, totalis or universalis occurred in a predominantly female patient group. Notes on the study in general: No change in TCRs above 1 in 1000 frequency was produced by DPC sensitization.

The length of the CDR3 is 15 residues. V shed 5 bases and J 3 bases; nucleotides not matched to a gene: 3. Germline assignment: CDR1 SGHTA and CDR2 FQGNSA. Time point noted: pre-sensitization, week 0. Specified treatment: therapeutic diphenylcyclopropenone sensitization with weekly scalp DPC. TCRdb re-called the RACE reads with MiXCR, one entry per CDR3 protein. The data hold some 38,000 distinct CDR3 sequences, with roughly 7.2% observed a single time. This clonotype has ten or more counts. The antigen is undetermined. This chain links TRBV7-2 with TRBJ1-5, with 11 nucleotides matching TRBD1. The sequenced sample was whole blood, obtained in connection with sensitization to the hapten diphenylcyclopropenone (DPC). This clonotype originated in a woman in her fifties or sixties with alopecia areata. Some clones in this sample may be carry-over from other donors' samples. DNA for the CDR3: TGTGCCAGCAGCGGGACAGGGGGATACAATCAGCCCCAGCATTTT. Translation: CASSGTGGYNQPQHF.